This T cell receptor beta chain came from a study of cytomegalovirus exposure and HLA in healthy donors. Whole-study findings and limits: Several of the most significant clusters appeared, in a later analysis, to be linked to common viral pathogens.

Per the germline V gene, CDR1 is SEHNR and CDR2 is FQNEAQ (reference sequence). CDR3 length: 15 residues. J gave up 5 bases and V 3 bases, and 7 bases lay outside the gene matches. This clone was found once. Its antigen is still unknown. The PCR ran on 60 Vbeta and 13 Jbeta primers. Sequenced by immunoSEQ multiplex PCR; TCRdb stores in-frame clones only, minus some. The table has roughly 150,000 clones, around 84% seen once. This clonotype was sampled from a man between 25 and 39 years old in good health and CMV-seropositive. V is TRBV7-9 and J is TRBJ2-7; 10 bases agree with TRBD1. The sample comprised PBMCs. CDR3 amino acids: CASSLGVTGGNEQYF. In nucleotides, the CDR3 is TGTGCCAGCAGCTTGGGTGTGACAGGGGGCAACGAGCAGTACTTC.